This is a list of T cell receptor beta chains from one sample in a study of T cell responses to AZD1222 COVID-19 vaccine. The table came from immunoSEQ multiplex PCR; TCRdb's copy has only in-frame clones and leaves some out. The table shows nearly 110,000 clones, with around 91% occurring only once. Sequences were derived from peripheral blood, sampled on day 0 of AZD1222 vaccination. These receptors all stem from an adult in good health. Each CDR3 is given with its conserved first and last residue. Fields, in order: V gene, J gene, D gene, clone size, CDR3 protein, CDR3 DNA. D genes are given only for firm matches. Rows give clone size only sometimes, using once, few, many, or a class for an expanded clone.

TRBV10-2	TRBJ2-2	TRBD2	-	CASSVWRGGANTGELFF	TGCGCCAGCAGTGTCTGGCGGGGGGGCGCGAACACCGGGGAGCTGTTTTTT
TRBV30	TRBJ1-1	-	once	CAWSPGTALRAFF	TGTGCCTGGAGTCCCGGGACGGCCCTTAGGGCTTTCTTT
TRBV6-5	TRBJ2-7	TRBD2	-	CASRGAGGPSYEQYF	TGTGCCAGCAGGGGAGCGGGGGGTCCCAGTTACGAGCAGTACTTC
TRBV6-2/TRBV6-3	TRBJ2-5	-	-	CASSFTEGGAETQYF	TGTGCCAGCAGCTTCACCGAGGGCGGTGCGGAGACCCAGTACTTC
TRBV6-2/TRBV6-3	TRBJ2-1	-	-	CASSYGFSGIYNEQFF	TGTGCCAGCAGTTACGGCTTTAGCGGAATTTACAATGAGCAGTTCTTC
TRBV21-1	TRBJ2-7	-	-	CASTRDMNAEQYF	TGTGCCAGCACAAGGGACATGAACGCCGAGCAGTACTTC
TRBV7-8	TRBJ2-2	TRBD2	-	CASSVTSGGPPGELFF	TGTGCCAGCAGCGTGACTAGCGGGGGTCCGCCCGGGGAGCTGTTTTTT
TRBV2	TRBJ1-1	-	-	CASTPGLEAFF	TGTGCCAGCACCCCCGGGCTCGAAGCTTTCTTT
TRBV2	TRBJ1-2	TRBD1	-	CARGLDRDHGYTF	TGTGCCAGGGGATTGGACAGGGACCATGGCTACACCTTC
TRBV2	TRBJ1-1	TRBD1	once	CASSPDRGTEAFF	TGTGCCAGCAGTCCTGACAGGGGTACTGAAGCTTTCTTT
TRBV5-1	TRBJ2-3	-	-	CASSLWPRQASSTDTQYF	TGCGCCAGCAGCTTGTGGCCCCGCCAGGCCTCTAGCACAGATACGCAGTATTTT
TRBV5-4	TRBJ2-5	-	-	CASERRGYQETQYF	TGTGCCAGCGAGAGAAGAGGGTATCAAGAGACCCAGTACTTC
TRBV7-2	TRBJ2-7	-	once	CASSLGHMIYEQYF	TGTGCCAGCAGCTTAGGGCATATGATTTACGAGCAGTACTTC
TRBV6-2/TRBV6-3	TRBJ1-1	-	-	CASSYFPTGVNTEAFF	TGTGCCAGCAGTTACTTCCCGACAGGAGTCAACACTGAAGCTTTCTTT
TRBV3-1/TRBV3-2	TRBJ1-5	-	once	CASSPECSNQPQHF	TGTGCCAGCAGCCCTGAATGTAGCAATCAGCCCCAGCATTTT
TRBV27	TRBJ1-2	TRBD1	once	CASSPRTGGTNYGYTF	TGTGCCAGCAGTCCTAGGACAGGGGGGACTAACTATGGCTACACCTTC
TRBV10-3	TRBJ1-6	TRBD1	-	CAISAGTGDSPLHF	TGTGCCATCAGTGCTGGGACAGGTGATTCACCCCTCCACTTT
TRBV3-1/TRBV3-2	TRBJ2-5	TRBD1	-	CASSPRTGNQETQYF	TGTGCCAGCAGCCCCCGGACAGGCAACCAAGAGACCCAGTACTTC
TRBV6-6	TRBJ2-1	TRBD1	-	CASSYSRDRVLNEQFF	TGTGCCAGCAGTTACAGCCGGGACAGGGTTCTCAATGAGCAGTTCTTC
TRBV7-9	TRBJ2-7	-	-	CASSSGTDAYEQYF	TGTGCCAGCAGCTCGGGGACGGATGCCTACGAGCAGTACTTC
TRBV9	TRBJ1-1	-	-	CASSVQKNTEAFF	TGTGCCAGCAGCGTCCAGAAGAACACTGAAGCTTTCTTT
TRBV24-1	TRBJ2-1	TRBD2	-	CATSISGGLDEQFF	TGTGCCACCAGTATTAGCGGGGGGTTGGATGAGCAGTTCTTC
TRBV10-3	TRBJ2-7	-	once	CAISQLQGSSYEQYF	TGTGCCATCAGCCAATTACAGGGTAGCTCCTACGAGCAGTACTTC
TRBV10-3	TRBJ2-3	-	-	CAISVPRGATDTQYF	TGTGCCATCAGTGTCCCCCGCGGGGCCACAGATACGCAGTATTTT
TRBV7-8	TRBJ2-1	-	-	CASSLVEGPSNEQFF	TGTGCCAGCAGCTTAGTAGAGGGGCCCTCAAATGAGCAGTTCTTC
TRBV2	TRBJ1-1	TRBD1	-	CAGETGSSTEAFF	TGTGCCGGAGAGACAGGGAGCAGCACTGAAGCTTTCTTT
TRBV3-1/TRBV3-2	TRBJ2-1	-	-	CASSQDLTEEFF	TGTGCCAGCAGCCAAGATCTAACAGAGGAGTTCTTC